This TCR beta chain was found in a study of blood T cell repertoires in COVID-19. Study-wide background: Whether acute or convalescent, the COVID-19 samples came from the United States, Italy and Spain.

TCRdb keeps only in-frame clones here, not all; method: immunoSEQ multiplex PCR. The sample lists approximately 130,000 clones, just over 75% seen once, with 10% to 11% in the top ten. The source of this sequence is a human donor in a cohort sampled during active COVID-19. Input material: peripheral blood.

The chain's CDR3 is CASSQWGTRGGAMLAKNIQYF. The CDR3 nucleotides are TGCGCCAGCAGCCAATGGGGGACTCGCGGGGGGGCCATGTTGGCCAAAAACATTCAGTACTTC. The rearrangement joins TRBV4-1 to TRBJ2-4; 9 positions match TRBD2. The CDR3 loop spans 21 amino acids. Trimming at V came to 2 bases and at J to 1 base, leaving 18 bases not matched to a gene. CDR1 is MGHRA and CDR2 is YSYEKL in the germline V gene.